This record covers a single T cell receptor (beta chain). Antigen specificity is unknown. This entry comes from a study of T cell responses to AZD1222 COVID-19 vaccine. Study-wide results and limits: Most donors were white British and more were female, and clonal diversity was possibly underestimated.

The data were produced by immunoSEQ multiplex PCR, yet TCRdb's version contains in-frame clones alone and is incomplete. The sample contains more than 85,000 clones, around 90% of which appear only once. The CDR3 totals 15 residues. Germline assignment: CDR1 SEHNR and CDR2 FQNEAQ (reference sequence). J gave up 1 base and V 5 bases, and 6 bases lay outside the gene matches. The source is an adult in good health. This sequence joins TRBV7-9 and TRBJ1-2; TRBD1 agrees at 8 bases. The specimen was peripheral blood, collected on day 0 of AZD1222 vaccination. The CDR3 region is CASSPGGLVNYGYTF. The CDR3 nucleotides are TGTGCCAGCAGCCCAGGGGGCTTGGTTAACTATGGCTACACCTTC.